This T cell receptor beta chain was recovered during a study of blood T cell repertoires in COVID-19. The CDR3 length is 15 residues. V was trimmed by 2 bases and J by 8 bases, leaving 18 bases between them. In germline, CDR1 is SNHLY, CDR2 FYNNEI. Produced via immunoSEQ multiplex PCR; TCRdb's table is partial and in-frame only. The sample has tens of thousands of clones, around 85% seen once; the top ten hold roughly 5.4%. The chain combines TRBV2 with TRBJ1-1; D is unclear. This receptor was obtained from a man in his fifties or sixties with acute or convalescent COVID-19. Sequencing used peripheral blood. DNA of the CDR3: TGTGCCAGCAGTGAAACGGTACAGCTCTACTTGGAAGCTTTCTTT. It specifies CASSETVQLYLEAFF.